This T cell receptor (beta chain) was obtained from a study of T cell changes during pregnancy in multiple sclerosis. Data came from immunoSEQ multiplex PCR; TCRdb stores just in-frame clones and leaves some out. The sample carries about 18,000 clones, approximately 81% recorded once. This clone was seen only once. One end of the junction varies from germline; a read error may be responsible. The CDR3 has 12 residues. Looked up from germline, CDR1 is SQVTM and CDR2 is ANQGSEA. This clonotype was sampled from a female donor in good health, enrolled as a control in a pregnancy study. The material sequenced was CD8+ T cells from peripheral blood mononuclear cells, taken in the third trimester of pregnancy. The chain recombines TRBV29-1 with TRBJ1-1; D gene ambiguous. CDR3 DNA: TGCAGCGTTGAGTACCTGAACAGTGAAGCTTTCTTT. Its protein product is CSVEYLNSEAFF.